This passage covers 8 T cell receptor beta chains from one sample sequenced in a study of long-term antiretroviral therapy in people with HIV. Samples were assayed with immunoSEQ v3.0 at survey level. Measured with immunoSEQ multiplex PCR; TCRdb has only the in-frame clones, and not every one. The sample lists 15,000 to 20,000 clones; about 95% were seen once. Sequencing used unsorted PBMCs, obtained approximately 11 years after starting antiretroviral therapy. These receptors were obtained from a man aged 30 to 39 with HIV.

This clone was counted a single time. The CDR3 sequence is CASSPSSTDTQYF. The CDR3, as DNA: TGTGCCAGCAGCCCCTCTAGCACAGATACGCAGTATTTT. The genes are TRBV5-4 and TRBJ2-3; D unclear. From germline, CDR1 is SGHNT and CDR2 YYREEE (reference sequence). There are 13 residues in the CDR3. Trimming took off 4 bases at V and 0 bases at J, with 6 bases between the two ends.

Only one count was recorded for this clone. This chain uses TRBV27 with TRBJ1-2; no reliable D call. With 3 bases removed from V and 6 bases from J, the gap between germline ends came to 14 bases. The germline V gene encodes CDR1 MNHEY and CDR2 SMNVEV (reference sequence). The CDR3 runs 14 residues. The CDR3, as DNA: TGTGCCAGCAGTTTTCTAGGACGGACGGATGGCTACACCTTC. This gives the protein CASSFLGRTDGYTF.

This clone appeared a single time. The chain has TRBV9 and TRBJ1-6; TRBD1 matches at 9 bases. The CDR3 consists of 16 residues. Germline V gene sequence: CDR1 SGDLS, CDR2 YYNGEE. With 3 bases clipped from V and 8 bases from J, the junction kept 9 bases outside the gene matches. Written as DNA, the CDR3 is TGTGCCAGCAGCGCCCGGGACAGGGCGGAAGATTCACCCCTCCACTTT. Its translation: CASSARDRAEDSPLHF. The variable domain in full, completed from reference TRBV9 and TRBJ1-6, reads DSGVTQTPKHLITATGQRVTLRCSPRSGDLSVYWYQQSLDQGLQFLIQYYNGEERAKGNILERFSAQQFPDLHSELNLSSLELGDSALYFCASSARDRAEDSPLHFGNGTRLTVT.

The chain combines TRBV19 with TRBJ1-1; D is uncertain. Trimming left V 6 bases short and J 7 bases short, with 9 bases between. The CDR3 is made up of 11 amino acids. The germline V gene encodes CDR1 LNHDA and CDR2 SQIVND (reference sequence). The CDR3 nucleotides read TGTGCCAGTAGCCGGATTTTTGAAGCTTTCTTT. Protein product: CASSRIFEAFF.

V is TRBV14 and J is TRBJ2-5, with D perhaps matching TRBD2 (6 bases). There are 13 residues in the CDR3. Germline V lookup: CDR1 SGHDN, CDR2 FVKESK. Trimming shortened V by 1 base and J by 9 bases, and 12 bases separated the two germline ends. The DNA of the CDR3 is TGTGCCAGCAGCCAAGCGACGGGGAGGCCCCAGTACTTC. It specifies CASSQATGRPQYF.

V is TRBV18 and J is TRBJ1-2; TRBD1 matches 7 bases. The CDR3 spans 15 residues. The V gene end was trimmed by 4 bases and the J gene end by 0 bases; junction bases not matched to a gene: 5. In germline, CDR1 is KGHSH, CDR2 LQKENI. The CDR3, as DNA: TGTGCCAGCTCACAGACAGGGAATACTAACTATGGCTACACCTTC. Translating gives CASSQTGNTNYGYTF.

The chain employs TRBV7-6 and TRBJ2-1; D is possibly TRBD2 (6 bases). This CDR3 spans 14 amino acids. Per the germline V gene, CDR1 is SGHVS and CDR2 is FNYEAQ. Trimming took 0 bases from V and 5 from J, leaving 8 bases between them. The CDR3 DNA is TGTGCCAGCAGCTTAGCAGCGGGCCACAATGAGCAGTTCTTC. Translated, it gives CASSLAAGHNEQFF.

This clone was observed once. The chain couples TRBV28 to TRBJ2-5; D not resolved. In germline, CDR1 is MDHEN, CDR2 SYDVKM. The CDR3 spans 15 residues. V lost 7 bases and J lost 4, with 19 bases in between. Written as DNA, the CDR3 is TGTGCCAGCATTGGTAACGGGTGGAGTCTAGAGACCCAGTACTTC. Amino acids: CASIGNGWSLETQYF.